A selection of T cell receptor beta chains follows, all from one sample in a study of CD8 T cells in ankylosing spondylitis. TCRdb re-called the 5' RACE reads with MiXCR, one entry per CDR3 protein. This table has around 130,000 distinct CDR3 sequences, 7% to 10% appearing once. The specimen sequenced was blood, either unsorted or a sorted T cell fraction (not recorded which). All receptors derive from a male donor with ankylosing spondylitis or in good health (not recorded which). The CDR3 runs from the conserved cysteine through the conserved F or W. The D gene is left open where the match is weak. Only part of the rows carry a size: once, few, many, or a class if the clone is expanded.

v_call	d_call	clone_size	j_call	cdr3_nt	cdr3_aa
TRBV20-1	-	many	TRBJ1-2	TGCAGTGCTAGAGAGAGTAACCTTAGGGTCGGGGAAACTAACTATGGCTACACCTTC	CSARESNLRVGETNYGYTF
TRBV7-9	-	many	TRBJ2-7	TGTGCCAGCAGCTTAGGCGACTACGAGCAGTACTTC	CASSLGDYEQYF
TRBV7-2	TRBD1	-	TRBJ1-2	TGTGCCAGCAGCTCCTTGGACAGGGCACTTAACTATGGCTACACCTTC	CASSSLDRALNYGYTF
TRBV6-1	-	-	TRBJ2-7	TGTGCCAGCAGCGACCCTCGGGGGCGGTACTACGAGCAGTACTTC	CASSDPRGRYYEQYF
TRBV20-1	-	many	TRBJ1-1	TGCAGTGGCACAAAGGGACAGAACACTGAAGCTTTCTTT	CSGTKGQNTEAFF
TRBV20-1	-	many	TRBJ2-6	TGCAGTGCTAGAGAGAGGCTCGGGGCCAACGTCCTGACTTTC	CSARERLGANVLTF
TRBV10-2	TRBD2	-	TRBJ2-3	TGCGCCAGCAGCTTACTAGCGGGCTCTAGCACAGATACGCAGTATTTT	CASSLLAGSSTDTQYF
TRBV13	-	few	TRBJ2-5	TGTGCCAGCAGCTTAGTGTCTTCCGGCGGAGAGACCCAGTACTTC	CASSLVSSGGETQYF
TRBV5-1	TRBD1	many	TRBJ2-2	TGCGCCAGCAGCAGGGACAGCCCTAACACCGGGGAGCTGTTTTTT	CASSRDSPNTGELFF
TRBV20-1	TRBD2	many	TRBJ2-2	TGCAGTGCTCCTAAACGGACTAGCGGGAGGGCCGGGGAGCTGTTTTTT	CSAPKRTSGRAGELFF
TRBV7-2	TRBD1	-	TRBJ2-5	TGTGCCAGCAGCCCCGACAGGGGGCTAGAGACCCAGTACTTC	CASSPDRGLETQYF
TRBV5-1	-	many	TRBJ2-2	TGCGCCAGCAGTGGGGACTTTCGAACGAACGGGGAGCTGTTTTTT	CASSGDFRTNGELFF
TRBV20-1	TRBD1	many	TRBJ1-3	TGCAGTGCTAGAGATTCAGGGGGTTATGGAAACACCATATATTTT	CSARDSGGYGNTIYF
TRBV7-2	-	-	TRBJ2-5	TGTGCCAGCAGCAAGGGCCCCTGGGAGACCCAGTACTTC	CASSKGPWETQYF
TRBV7-8	-	many	TRBJ1-1	TGTGCCAGCAGCTTAACGGCCCTTGAAGCTTTCTTT	CASSLTALEAFF
TRBV20-1	-	-	TRBJ2-2	TGCAGTGCCCAGAGGCAGGCGAACACCGGGGAGCTGTTTTTT	CSAQRQANTGELFF
TRBV7-2	-	many	TRBJ2-2	TGTGCCAGCAGTTCACCCTTAGCAGGGATCACCGGGGAGCTGTTTTTT	CASSSPLAGITGELFF
TRBV7-2	TRBD1	-	TRBJ1-4	TGTGCCATCTGCCTTAGCCCGGGATACCGGGACAGGGTTAATGAAAAACTGTTTTTT	CAICLSPGYRDRVNEKLFF
TRBV20-1	-	many	TRBJ2-7	TGCAGTCAAGGGAGGGGGCGCTGGGAGCAGTACTTC	CSQGRGRWEQYF
TRBV11-2	-	many	TRBJ1-2	TGTGCCAGCAGCTTAGATGTGTCCGACCCAGGCTACACCTTC	CASSLDVSDPGYTF
TRBV7-9	-	many	TRBJ1-5	TGTGCCAGCGGAGGGGGGGGTCAGCCCCAGCATTTT	CASGGGGQPQHF
TRBV9	-	-	TRBJ2-1	TGTGCCAGCAGCGGGACAGACGAATCCCACAATGAGCAGTTCTTC	CASSGTDESHNEQFF
TRBV15	-	many	TRBJ1-5	TGTGCCACCAGCAGAGCCGCTGCCAGGGGATTAATCGATCGGGCCCAGCATTTT	CATSRAAARGLIDRAQHF
TRBV6-2/TRBV6-3	-	-	TRBJ2-4	TGTGCCAGCAGTTATCGACAGGCCGGAGGGGGCAAAAACATTCAGTACTTC	CASSYRQAGGGKNIQYF
TRBV29-1	TRBD1	many	TRBJ2-1	TGCAGCGTCGATCAGGGGGACTCCTACAATGAGCAGTTCTTC	CSVDQGDSYNEQFF
TRBV15	TRBD2	few	TRBJ2-1	TGTGCCACCAGCAGAATGGGACTAAAGGTCAATGAGCAGTTCTTC	CATSRMGLKVNEQFF
TRBV12-3/TRBV12-4	-	few	TRBJ2-1	TGTGCCAGCAGTTTATACCCAGAGTACAATGAGCAGTTCTTC	CASSLYPEYNEQFF
TRBV24-1	-	few	TRBJ2-1	TGTGCCACCAGTGACCCGGGAGTTGCCTACAATGAGCAGTTCTTC	CATSDPGVAYNEQFF
TRBV27	TRBD1	many	TRBJ1-2	TGTGCCAGCAGCGCAATTCGGACAGGGAAGACTAACTATGGCTACACCTTC	CASSAIRTGKTNYGYTF
TRBV5-1	TRBD2	-	TRBJ2-1	TGCGCCAGCAGCTCGACGGGAGGTTCCAATGAGCAGTTCTTC	CASSSTGGSNEQFF
TRBV5-1	-	-	TRBJ2-5	TGCGCCAGCAGCCCTATGGTTCGTGGTGAGACCCAGTACTTC	CASSPMVRGETQYF
TRBV5-1	-	-	TRBJ2-7	TGCGCCAGCAGCTTGGCCCCAAGTGGCGGGCGGACCTACGAGCAGTACTTC	CASSLAPSGGRTYEQYF
TRBV20-1	-	few	TRBJ2-5	TGCAGTGCTAGAATTGCTACTGGCCGAGAGACCCAGTACTTC	CSARIATGRETQYF
TRBV4-3	-	many	TRBJ2-1	TGCGCCAGCAGCCAAGAAGTCCCGTACCCGCGGGAGCAGTTCTTC	CASSQEVPYPREQFF
TRBV7-9	-	-	TRBJ2-7	TGTGCCAGCACCATGTTTGAAGGCCAGCAGTACTTC	CASTMFEGQQYF
TRBV28	-	many	TRBJ1-5	TGTGCCAGCAGTTCACGTCCGGGGTTCAATCAGCCCCAGCATTTT	CASSSRPGFNQPQHF
TRBV2	TRBD2	few	TRBJ2-7	TGTGCCAGCAGTGAAGGGACACTAGCGGGAGGAGACGAGCAGTACTTC	CASSEGTLAGGDEQYF
TRBV7-2	-	few	TRBJ2-6	TGTGCCAGCAGCTTAGGGCCCTATCCAGACAGGCTTACCTCTGGGGCCAACGTCCTGACTTTC	CASSLGPYPDRLTSGANVLTF
TRBV7-2	-	few	TRBJ2-1	TGTGCCAGCAGCACCCGAACCGGGCGGAGTAACAATGAGCAGTTCTTC	CASSTRTGRSNNEQFF
TRBV7-6	-	many	TRBJ1-5	TGTGCCAGCAGCTCAAGAGTCGATCAGCCCCAGCATTTT	CASSSRVDQPQHF
TRBV5-6	-	few	TRBJ2-1	TGTGCCAGCAGCTCCTGGGGACCCTCCTACAATGAGCAGTTCTTC	CASSSWGPSYNEQFF
TRBV19	-	many	TRBJ2-1	TGTGCCAGTAGTACTTCGATCAGGGGTCACGATGAGCAGTTCTTC	CASSTSIRGHDEQFF
TRBV4-1	-	many	TRBJ2-7	TGCGCCAGCAGCCAAGAGTTCCCGCCGCGGGAGCAGTACTTC	CASSQEFPPREQYF
TRBV5-1	TRBD2	many	TRBJ2-1	TGCGCCAGCAGCGCTGGACGTATAGCGGGAGCCTACAATGAGCAGTTCTTC	CASSAGRIAGAYNEQFF
TRBV12-3/TRBV12-4	-	many	TRBJ2-2	TGTGCCAGCAGTCGGGACTTAAACACCGGGGAGCTGTTTTTT	CASSRDLNTGELFF
TRBV20-1	-	few	TRBJ2-7	TGCAGCTGGCGGGAAGACTCCTACGAGCAGTACTTC	CSWREDSYEQYF
TRBV5-6	-	-	TRBJ1-1	TGTGCCAGCAGCTTGTGGCGGGCTGAGGCTGAAGCTTTCTTT	CASSLWRAEAEAFF
TRBV5-1	-	few	TRBJ1-1	TGCGCCAGCAGCGGAACAGGGTACACTGAAGCTTTCTTT	CASSGTGYTEAFF
TRBV7-2	-	many	TRBJ2-3	TGTGCCAGCAGGGGTGTGAATACGCAGTATTTT	CASRGVNTQYF
TRBV29-1	TRBD2	many	TRBJ2-1	TGCAGCGTCGACTACGGGACTAGCGGGAGGAATGAGCAGTTCTTC	CSVDYGTSGRNEQFF
TRBV9	-	many	TRBJ2-2	TGTGCCAGCAGCGTCACCCAGAACACCGGGGAGCTGTTTTTT	CASSVTQNTGELFF
TRBV28	-	-	TRBJ1-3	TGTGCCAGCAGACCCGGGACTGGAAACACCATATATTTT	CASRPGTGNTIYF
TRBV5-1	-	many	TRBJ2-7	TGCGCCAGCAGCTTGGTCCAGGGAAGCTCCTACGAGCAGTACTTC	CASSLVQGSSYEQYF